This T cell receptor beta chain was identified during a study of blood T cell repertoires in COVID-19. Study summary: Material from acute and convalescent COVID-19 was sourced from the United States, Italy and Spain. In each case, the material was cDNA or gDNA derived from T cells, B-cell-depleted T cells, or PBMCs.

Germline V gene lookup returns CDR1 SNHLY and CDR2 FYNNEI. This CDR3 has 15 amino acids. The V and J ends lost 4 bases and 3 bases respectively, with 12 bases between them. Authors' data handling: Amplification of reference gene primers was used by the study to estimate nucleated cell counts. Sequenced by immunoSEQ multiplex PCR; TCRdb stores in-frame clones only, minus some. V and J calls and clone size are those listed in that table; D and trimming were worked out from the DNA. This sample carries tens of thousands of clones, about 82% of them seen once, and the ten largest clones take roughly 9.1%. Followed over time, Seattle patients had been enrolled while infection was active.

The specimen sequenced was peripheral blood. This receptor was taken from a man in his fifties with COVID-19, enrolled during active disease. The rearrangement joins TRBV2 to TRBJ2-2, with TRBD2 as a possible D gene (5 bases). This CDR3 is CASSVRGFDTGELFF. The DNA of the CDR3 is TGTGCCAGCAGTGTACGCGGGTTCGACACCGGGGAGCTGTTTTTT.